Below, 18 T cell receptor beta chains from the same sample are listed, as sequenced in a study of regulatory T cells in long-lasting Graves disease. Time point meaning: newly diagnosed GD, antithyroid drugs for less than 3 months. Extracted RNA from PBMCs served as the source of the TCR library. The TCR beta library used iRepertoire HTBI primers with Arm-PCR amplification of CDR3. TCRdb fed the multiplex PCR reads into MiXCR, producing one record per CDR3 protein. The sample lists roughly 610,000 distinct CDR3 sequences; around 15% were seen once. These data were also reused for a study on T cells in Graves' hyperthyroidism and ophthalmopathy.

The input for sequencing was peripheral blood mononuclear cells (PBMCs), taken at new diagnosis, from a patient treated with antithyroid drugs. These receptors came from a young man with Graves disease.

This clonotype has at least ten counts. The chain is built from TRBV7-6 and TRBJ2-1, with unresolved D. The V end was cut by 0 bases, the J end by 2 bases, with 8 bases between. The V gene's germline CDR1 is SGHVS and CDR2 FNYEAQ. The CDR3 length is 15 residues. The CDR3 nucleotides read TGTGCCAGCAGCTTAGCGCCGAATCCCTACAATGAGCAGTTCTTC. It specifies CASSLAPNPYNEQFF.

This clonotype showed up just a few times. An end of the junction differs from the germline gene, which may be a read error. This chain connects TRBV28 to TRBJ1-2; TRBD1 aligns across 8 bases. CDR3 size: 14 residues. From germline, CDR1 is MDHEN and CDR2 SYDVKM. CDR3 coding DNA: TGTGCCAGCAGTTCCGGACAGGGTACGGATGGCTGCACCTTC. Translation: CASSSGQGTDGCTF.

The sample holds a few counts of this clonotype. This chain joins TRBV6-1 and TRBJ1-2; the D gene is possibly TRBD1 (6 bases). The germline gives CDR1 MNHNS, CDR2 SASEGT. Trimming stripped 9 bases from V and 6 bases from J, with 11 bases between. The CDR3 is 11 residues long. As DNA, the CDR3 is TGTGCCAGTTACTCAGGGGATGGCTACACCTTC. Its protein product is CASYSGDGYTF.

The V call is TRBV15, the J call TRBJ2-1, with 9 bases fitting TRBD2. This CDR3 comprises 16 residues. CDR1 LNHNV and CDR2 YYDKDF come from the germline V gene (reference sequence). V was clipped by 2 bases and J by 4 bases; unmatched bases: 6. The CDR3 bases are TGTGCCACCAGCAGAATGGGACTAGCTGCGTACAATGAGCAGTTCTTC. It codes for CATSRMGLAAYNEQFF.

This clonotype was counted ten times or more. Here the CDR3 DNA reads TGTGCCAGCAGTTTAGCTGGGAAAAGGCATGAGCAGTTCTTC. As protein: CASSLAGKRHEQFF. The V and J genes are TRBV28 and TRBJ2-1; D gene ambiguous. The CDR3 runs 14 residues. V shed 2 bases and J shed 8 bases, with 13 bases lying between them. CDR1 and CDR2 from the germline V gene are MDHEN and SYDVKM.

In its sample, this clonotype was seen many times. The chain combines TRBV20-1 with TRBJ1-1; a weak D match, TRBD1 (5 bases). The germline gives CDR1 DFQATT, CDR2 SNEGSKA (reference sequence). The CDR3 loop spans 14 amino acids. The V end was cut by 5 bases, the J end by 5 bases, with 18 bases between. This chain's CDR3 is CSAGRGAGRTEAFF. DNA of the CDR3: TGCAGTGCTGGCCGCGGGGCAGGGAGAACTGAAGCTTTCTTT.

The table lists this clonotype with many counts. This rearrangement joins TRBV12-3 or TRBV12-4 to TRBJ1-1; D unclear. Trimming took 4 bases from V and 1 from J, leaving 13 bases between them. The CDR3 is 15 amino acids. CDR3 protein: CASSSPLTTNTEAFF. CDR3 DNA sequence: TGTGCCAGCAGTTCCCCTTTGACAACGAACACTGAAGCTTTCTTT.

In its sample, this clonotype was seen a few times. V and J are TRBV20-1 and TRBJ2-7, with D unclear. The CDR3 contains 13 residues. Trimming stripped 4 bases from V and 0 bases from J, with 10 bases between. Looked up from germline, CDR1 is DFQATT and CDR2 is SNEGSKA (reference sequence). CDR3 region: CSATTVSSYEQYF. The DNA of the CDR3 is TGCAGTGCTACGACGGTGAGCTCCTACGAGCAGTACTTC.

This clonotype has a count of ten or more. This rearrangement joins TRBV20-1 to TRBJ2-3, with TRBD2 matching 10 bases. Germline loops: CDR1 DFQATT, CDR2 SNEGSKA (reference sequence). V was clipped by 3 bases and J by 4 bases; unmatched bases: 7. The CDR3 contains 15 residues. Here the CDR3 reads CSASVAGLASDTQYF. The CDR3 bases are TGCAGTGCTAGTGTAGCGGGACTAGCGTCAGATACGCAGTATTTT.

The chain combines TRBV12-3 or TRBV12-4 with TRBJ2-3; the D gene could be TRBD1 or TRBD2 (6 bases each). The CDR3 runs to 18 residues. With 3 bases removed from V and 1 base from J, the gap between germline ends came to 20 bases. As DNA, the CDR3 is TGTGCCAGCAGTTTTTGGGGAGGTGGACAGCCCGGCACAGATACGCAGTATTTT. Translated, it gives CASSFWGGGQPGTDTQYF.

This clonotype was seen a few times. This chain uses TRBV6-1 with TRBJ2-1; D perhaps matches TRBD1 (6 bases). The J call may be wrong; the DNA end is better matched by TRBJ2-5. From germline, CDR1 is MNHNS and CDR2 SASEGT. The CDR3 runs to 14 residues. The CDR3: CASGKQGSQETQYF. DNA for the CDR3: TGTGCCAGCGGGAAACAGGGTAGCCAAGAGACCCAGTACTTC.

This clonotype has at least ten counts. The chain is built from TRBV10-2 and TRBJ1-1; D ambiguous. Germline lookup yields CDR1 WSHSY and CDR2 SAAADI. The CDR3 extends over 15 amino acids. V gave up 3 bases and J gave up 5 bases, with 16 bases separating them. The CDR3 loop is CASSELDLIPTEAFF. In DNA, the CDR3 is TGCGCCAGCAGTGAATTAGACCTGATCCCAACTGAAGCTTTCTTT.

This chain joins TRBV28 and TRBJ2-7, with TRBD2 identical over 8 bases. The ends lost 1 base at V and 6 bases at J; junction bases unmatched: 5. The CDR3 has 14 residues. Looked up from germline, CDR1 is MDHEN and CDR2 is SYDVKM. The CDR3 DNA is TGTGCCAGCAGTTTATATCAGCGGGAGCGCGAGCAGTACTTC. The encoded protein is CASSLYQREREQYF. Full variable domain (rest looked up from reference TRBV28 and TRBJ2-7): DVKVTQSSRYLVKRTGEKVFLECVQDMDHENMFWYRQDPGLGLRLIYFSYDVKMKEKGDIPEGYSVSREKKERFSLILESASTNQTSMYLCASSLYQREREQYFGPGTRLTVT.

V is TRBV5-1 and J is TRBJ2-5, with TRBD2 matching 7 bases. The germline V gene encodes CDR1 SGHRS and CDR2 YFSETQ. Trimming cost V 4 bases and J 2 bases; bases outside gene matches: 8. This CDR3 has 15 residues. Here the CDR3 reads CASSAWASGQETQYF. In DNA, the CDR3 is TGCGCCAGCAGCGCCTGGGCTAGCGGACAAGAGACCCAGTACTTC.

V and J are TRBV20-1 and TRBJ2-7; D may be TRBD1 (5 bases). Germline V gene lookup returns CDR1 DFQATT and CDR2 SNEGSKA (reference sequence). The CDR3 is 14 amino acids. Trimming shortened V by 5 bases and J by 6 bases, and 20 bases separated the two germline ends. This CDR3 reads CSASSGRVTLEQYF. The CDR3 bases are TGCAGTGCTTCCTCGGGCAGGGTAACACTCGAGCAGTACTTC.

Comment on this clonotype: This likely came from a read error, as a far larger clone is one base away. The J gene is TRBJ2-3, the V gene TRBV7-6, with 10 bases lining up with TRBD2. Germline V CDR1 and CDR2: SGHVS, FNYEAQ. The CDR3 contains 15 residues. V shed 1 base, J shed 7 bases, and the junction held 5 bases outside the gene matches. The CDR3 nucleotides are TGTGCCAGCAGCTTAGTGGGACTAGCGAAGCATACGCAGTATTTT. It yields the protein CASSLVGLAKHTQYF.

The J gene is TRBJ2-5, the V gene TRBV5-4; TRBD2 matches 7 bases. The CDR3 runs 15 residues. Per the germline V gene, CDR1 is SGHNT and CDR2 is YYREEE (reference sequence). Trimming cost V 3 bases and J 2 bases; bases outside gene matches: 7. The CDR3 here is CASSYEGGPQETQYF. The CDR3 region has the DNA TGTGCCAGCAGCTACGAGGGAGGGCCTCAAGAGACCCAGTACTTC.

Ten or more counts support this clonotype. The CDR3: CASSVMNTEAFF. The CDR3, as DNA: TGTGCCAGCAGTGTGATGAACACTGAAGCTTTCTTT. V usage is TRBV6-2 or TRBV6-3 and J usage is TRBJ1-1; D is ambiguous. V was shortened by 5 bases and J by 0 bases, with 4 bases between the two germline ends. Germline V CDR1 and CDR2: MNHEY, SVGEGT. The CDR3 spans 12 residues.